This T cell receptor (beta chain) emerged from a study of shared clonotypes between healthy human individuals. Trimming pared 0 bases from V and 10 bases from J, leaving 16 bases between. The length of the CDR3 is 15 residues. Per germline, CDR1 MDHEN and CDR2 SYDVKM. The sorted-subset replicate PCRs were given 200 ng DNA, which is approximately 30,000 T cell genomes. Sequencing was performed with immunoSEQ multiplex PCR; in TCRdb, only in-frame clones are kept and a portion is missing. The sample contains 2 million to 2.5 million clones, 85% to 95% of which appear only once. The investigators split CD4+ cells into a CD45RA+ naive subset and a CD45RA-negative memory subset.

Sequencing was carried out using naive CD4+ T cells from PBMCs. Described subset: CD45RA+ positively selected. V and J are TRBV28 and TRBJ2-1; no reliable D call. The TCR sequence derives from a man younger than 30 in good health. Some clones in this sample may be carry-over from other donors' samples. CDR3 in DNA: TGTGCCAGCAGTTTATGGGCGGCCCCCCCCAGAGAGCAGTTCTTC. Translating gives CASSLWAAPPREQFF.